Included here is one T cell receptor (beta chain) sequence, with context. Its antigen is not identified. Germline lookup yields CDR1 MNHNY and CDR2 SVGAGI (reference sequence). The CDR3 runs to 14 residues. V dropped 6 bases and J dropped 5 bases, with 13 bases sitting between them. Clones were read by immunoSEQ multiplex PCR, and TCRdb kept only the in-frame ones, dropping some. Seen here are about 41,000 clones, 60% to 80% observed once, and the top ten hold under 3%. The sample originates from a study of PD-1 blockade in classical Hodgkin lymphoma. Notes on the study in general: CD4+ but not CD8+ TCR diversity rose significantly by C4D1.

The time point is: cycle 4 day 1 (C4D1), after more than five weeks of nivolumab. Relapses following autologous stem cell transplantation were seen in all patients, with brentuximab vedotin exposure varying. Sequencing used peripheral blood mononuclear cells (PBMCs), obtained before the fourth cycle of nivolumab. The clonotype was recovered from a human donor with classical Hodgkin lymphoma. The chain combines TRBV6-6 with TRBJ2-2; tentatively, D is TRBD1 (5 bases). CDR3 bases: TGTGCCAGCAGCCCCTCGACAGTTACCGGGGAGCTGTTTTTT. It is translated as CASSPSTVTGELFF.